The text below deals with one T cell receptor (beta chain). The clone's antigen remains unknown. No per-base quality is available; no much larger clone lies one base away. This entry is derived from a study of cytomegalovirus exposure and HLA in healthy donors (dated by TCRdb to about 2017). As for the study more broadly: An earlier analysis of 587 of the donors reported 250 to 350 Gb of sequence data and roughly 120 million unique TCR beta sequences obtained from around 170 million T cells. Approximately 300 gigabases of sequencing data and about 92 million unique TCR sequences made up an early release that covered nearly 650 HLA-typed donors. Of the approximately 400 genotyped donors, 80% to 90% were placed in the genetic ancestry cluster associated with self-reported Caucasian donors. The study aimed to test whether cataloging public T cell receptors could reveal signatures of past pathogen exposure. The study used immunosequencing to profile the T cell repertoires of 670 or so subjects and linked those repertoires to cytomegalovirus serostatus. A separate validation cohort of roughly 130 different subjects was used in addition to the roughly 640-subject first cohort. To predict cytomegalovirus infection status, the study combined high-throughput TCR immunosequencing, statistical association of individual TCRs with disease status, and machine learning. A later analysis re-examined previously published TCR beta repertoires from around 670 donors and added high-resolution HLA genotyping to investigate patterns of TCR occurrence. The later analysis used no new phenotypic data to find candidate immune exposures, relying instead on TCR beta sequences and their occurrence across donors. An earlier analysis of several hundred of the donors used high-throughput TCR beta sequencing to judge whether each TCR beta V gene segment behaved as functional or pseudogenic. Donor age, sex, ethnicity and CMV serostatus were collected together with the repertoire data. In a later genetic analysis, genome-wide SNP genotypes for about 55% of the roughly 700 donors were used, and that subset was treated as a discovery cohort. Every discovery cohort repertoire had been produced on one sequencing platform. HLA typing covered class I and class II loci at four-digit resolution. Typing coverage varied by locus: about 620-630 donors for A, B, C, DRB1 and DQB1; roughly 500 for DQA1; more than 600 for DPA1; fewer than 480 for DPB1. Several DR-DQ haplotypes were handled as single units for association and clustering, since linkage in the cohort was strong. Across around 400 genotyped donors of the cohort, an average of roughly 250,000 unique TCR beta nucleotide sequences per donor were sequenced, and 15% to 20% of those sequences were non-productive. The study at large found these results: In an earlier analysis of some 540 of the donors, most TCR beta V segments appeared in productive rearrangements about 90% or about 30% of the time, broadly matching IMGT annotations. A further reported finding was that TCR beta sequences accurately predicted the HLA-A and HLA-B alleles for most subjects in the first cohort. Because the 87-base-pair reads could not distinguish some IMGT-functional V segments, including TRBV6-2 and TRBV6-3, those segments were excluded. A group of highly shared sequence variants was considered likely to be a technical artifact of the sequencing pipeline. Only TCR beta chains were sequenced in this cohort, and the absence of alpha or paired-chain data limited detectable features. In vitro tests confirmed that a few of the cytomegalovirus-associated TCR beta chains recognize cytomegalovirus antigens. In a later analysis, 16,951 TCR beta sequences were associated with specific HLA alleles at a false discovery rate of 0.05. In the study, some 180 TCR beta chains were listed as associated with cytomegalovirus. Most CMV-associated TCR beta chains appeared to be HLA-restricted in a later analysis, and the HLA associations seemed to be driven largely by CMV exposure. According to a later genetic analysis, donors in an Asian-associated ancestry cluster had fewer N-insertions in productive TCRs than the approximately 650-donor mean. The classifier was reported to diagnose cytomegalovirus status with high specificity and sensitivity in both the original and validation cohorts. The only immune exposure information available for the cohort was CMV serostatus. Most TCR sequences were seen in very few donors, while some public TCRs were found in many individuals. Because HLA typing was unavailable for some donors at each locus, only the typed subset was used in association tests. According to a later analysis, parvovirus B19, influenza, CMV and Epstein-Barr virus appeared linked to several top co-occurrence clusters. Strong co-occurrence of HLA alleles, especially DR and DQ, made assigning TCR associations to individual alleles difficult. Around 16 rarely observed V segments, including chromosome 9 orphons, were excluded from the earlier analysis of about 600 of the donors because counts were too low. According to a later analysis, TCR association rates differed among HLA loci, with DRB1 alleles showing the most associated TCRs and HLA-C alleles showing the fewest. In a later analysis, HLA-associated TCR beta chains showed more clonal expansion and lower generation probabilities than non-associated chains that were equally common. Sequencing depth was assumed to be roughly uniform across donors in the presence/absence analyses, though that assumption may not hold. It was suggested by the authors that the approach could potentially be generalized to other disease states and immunological phenotypes. A later genetic analysis associated a missense DCLRE1C variant with V-gene and J-gene trimming of TCR beta chains, and an independent cohort replicated the association. Linkage disequilibrium might explain the correlated functional status among segregating V segments, but an unknown experimental factor could not be excluded.

CDR1 and CDR2, per the germline V gene, are SGHRS and YFSETQ. The CDR3, cysteine through phenylalanine, is 14 amino acids long. The sequence is cut down to CDR3 DNA, 42 bases in frame from base 1. V and J are trimmed by 5 bases and 0 bases, and the gene matches miss 4 bases of the junction. Library generation was performed with the immunoSEQ multiplex PCR assay. A mixture of 60 forward primers for TCR Vbeta segments and 13 reverse primers for TCR Jbeta segments was used in the multiplex PCR. A multiplex PCR assay on genomic DNA amplified the CDR3 region of rearranged TCR beta genes. Amplified TCR beta libraries were sequenced as 87-base-pair reads on the Illumina HiSeq System. Per the source publication's procedure: A later analysis counted some 74 million unique TCR beta chains across the 670 or so repertoires, and some 11 million of these chains were shared by at least two donors. To remove PCR and sequencing errors, raw reads were error-corrected and collapsed into unique sequences using a nearest-neighbor algorithm that merged closely related sequences. To assign V, D and J gene segments, CDR3 sequences were aligned to IMGT reference sequences. For a sequence to be retained, a match of at least six nucleotides to both a V gene segment and a J gene segment was required. Rearrangements were called productive when the CDR3 lacked stop codons and stayed in frame with V and J; all others were non-productive. CDR3 was defined by IMGT convention, running from the second conserved V-encoded cysteine to the conserved J-encoded phenylalanine. In an earlier analysis of more than 550 of the donors, sequences lacking an unambiguous match to a single V gene segment were excluded. An earlier analysis of fewer than 650 of the donors classified V segments as functional when productive rearrangements were above 56.7% and as segregating when the standard deviation between donors was above 5%. To diagnose cytomegalovirus status from the catalog of TCR beta chain sequences, a statistical classification framework was built. In a later analysis, TCR nucleotide sequences were compared against IMGT/GENE-DB human TR gene sequences so that V and J genes could be assigned. Using the TCRdist pipeline, a later analysis assigned CDR3 sequences along with most-parsimonious VDJ recombination scenarios. A later analysis defined each TCR beta chain by its CDR3 amino acid sequence plus V-gene family, and excluded reads lacking a unique V-gene family. A later analysis removed 592 highly shared, low-generation-probability nucleotide sequences to deal with suspected cross-contamination and a sequencing artifact. In a later analysis, a clonal expansion index was calculated for each public chain from normalized within-repertoire ranks of inferred template counts. A later analysis computed generation probabilities with a VDJ recombination model fitted to out-of-frame rearrangements, and checked the results against IGoR. In a later analysis, hypergeometric tests were used to score TCR-TCR, TCR-HLA and TCR-CMV co-occurrence, with a repertoire-size bias correction applied to TCR pairs. A later analysis estimated false discovery rates by permuting HLA or CMV assignments 20 times. In a later analysis, co-occurring TCRs were grouped using DBSCAN, with TCRdist sequence similarity added in when clustering inside HLA-allele-positive subsets. Co-occurrence clustering excluded repertoires with fewer than 30,000 or more than 120,000 public chains, plus five with anomalous nucleotide sharing. What TCRdb holds here is the immuneACCESS table cut down to in-frame rearrangements. Part of the clones is not present; checked against another copy, under half of the missing clones reflect an unresolved V gene, and the others are unexplained. V and J calls and clone size are given by that table; D and trimming were obtained from the DNA. The sample table shows around 76,000 clones, and roughly 64% are seen once. Of the sample, about 7.6% is held by the ten largest clones.

The cohort comprised some 730 healthy bone marrow donors. At the time of sampling, all cohort members were nominally healthy, though unrecorded immune exposures were likely present. The donor tested CMV seropositive and was one of the 289 seropositive cohort members. Each donor provided a peripheral blood sample, and peripheral blood mononuclear cells were used for TCR beta sequencing. Genomic DNA extraction from the blood cell samples was performed with the Qiagen DNeasy Blood Extraction Kit. The chain couples TRBV5-1 to TRBJ2-7; TRBD1 aligns with 8 central bases. Sequencing was done on a sample of PBMCs. The clonotype comes from a man aged 35 to 55 in good health and CMV-seropositive. The DNA sequence follows: TGCGCCAGCAGTCGGGACAGGAGCTCCTACGAGCAGTACTTC. This gives the protein CASSRDRSSYEQYF.